Sequencing of this T cell receptor beta chain was carried out in a study of beta chain features in type 1 diabetes. Study-level results: People with Type 1 diabetes carried modestly yet significantly shorter TCRB CDR3s in all four CD4+ subsets.

The whole isolated RNA underwent reverse transcription, so sequencing captured expressed TCRB transcripts. Profiled with immunoSEQ multiplex PCR; TCRdb holds only in-frame clones, not every one. The repertoire holds fewer than 350,000 clones, with 15% to 20% as singletons. Trimming removed 4 bases from V and 4 bases from J; junction bases left unmatched: 10. The CDR3 runs to 18 residues. Germline V CDR1 and CDR2: SGDLS, YYNGEE. This clone was seen a few times. Its antigen is unidentified. This receptor was taken from a woman under 30 in good health. Sequenced sample: naive CD4+ T cells from blood. This chain connects TRBV9 to TRBJ2-1, with 14 bases lining up with TRBD2. CDR3 DNA sequence: TGTGCCAGCAGCACGCGACTAGCGGGGGGGCTTTCGTACAATGAGCAGTTCTTC. Amino acids: CASSTRLAGGLSYNEQFF.